The 13 T cell receptor beta chains below all came from one sample that was sequenced in a study of blood T cell repertoires in COVID-19. The assay was immunoSEQ multiplex PCR, and TCRdb's table has in-frame clones only and misses some. The top ten hold roughly 1.2% of the sample, which has around 240,000 clones, 91% seen once. The sample comprised PBMCs or T cells enriched from blood (not recorded which). All receptors come from a human donor in a cohort exposed to, infected with or recovered from COVID-19 (not recorded which). The donor label of this sample is uncertain.

The rearrangement uses TRBV18 and TRBJ1-1; D remains unclear. The CDR3 loop spans 13 amino acids. CDR1 is KGHSH, CDR2 LQKENI, per germline. Trimming left V 1 base short and J 4 bases short, with 7 bases between. The CDR3 sequence is CASSPLWATEAFF. Here the CDR3 DNA reads TGTGCCAGCTCACCACTTTGGGCCACTGAAGCTTTCTTT.

The CDR3 reads CASSLVAGVSTDTQYF. The CDR3 DNA reads TGTGCCAGCAGCTTGGTCGCGGGGGTTTCCACAGATACGCAGTATTTT. The rearrangement joins TRBV7-2 to TRBJ2-3, with 7 bases lining up with TRBD2. The CDR3 spans 16 residues. Germline V gene lookup returns CDR1 SGHTA and CDR2 FQGNSA. V lost 3 bases and J lost 2; bases outside the gene matches: 8.

J is TRBJ1-5 and V is TRBV19; 9 bases are shared with TRBD1. V shed 5 bases, J shed 4 bases, and the junction held 9 bases outside the gene matches. This CDR3 has 16 amino acids. CDR1 LNHDA and CDR2 SQIVND come from the germline V gene (reference sequence). In nucleotides, the CDR3 is TGTGCCAGTAGTTTCGGGACAGGGAGCTCAAATCAGCCCCAGCATTTT. Translation: CASSFGTGSSNQPQHF.

The genes are TRBV19 and TRBJ1-5; D unresolved. V lost 3 bases and J 0 bases, leaving 12 bases between the germline ends. This CDR3 spans 16 amino acids. Germline values: CDR1 LNHDA, CDR2 SQIVND (reference sequence). The CDR3, as DNA: TGTGCCAGTAGTATGGGGAGGTCGTATAGCAATCAGCCCCAGCATTTT. It specifies CASSMGRSYSNQPQHF.

The J gene is TRBJ1-2, the V gene TRBV5-3, with 9 nucleotides matching TRBD1. TRBV5-3 has ORF status, its function being uncertain. CDR3 size: 18 residues. The trim removed 0 bases at V and 2 bases at J, leaving 11 bases unmatched. CDR3 sequence (DNA): TGTGCCAGAAGCTTGGAGGGCGGGACAGGGAGGATCAACTATGGCTACACCTTC. Residues: CARSLEGGTGRINYGYTF.

In regard to this clone: Germline is not matched at one junction end, which may reflect a read error. The rearrangement uses TRBV7-4 and TRBJ2-1; 7 bases map to TRBD1. CDR1 and CDR2 from the germline V gene are SGHVT and SQSDAQ. The CDR3 length is 12 residues. This CDR3 reads CASSFQDRPPVF. CDR3 coding DNA: TGTGCCAGCAGCTTCCAGGACAGGCCCCCCGTCTTC.

This chain connects TRBV30 to TRBJ1-1; TRBD1 is a possible D gene (6 bases). The germline V and J ends were trimmed by 5 bases and 4 bases, with 20 bases remaining between them. The CDR3 length is 15 residues. Germline loops: CDR1 GTSNPN, CDR2 SVGIG (reference sequence). The chain's CDR3 is CAWADKGGEGTEAFF. CDR3 DNA: TGTGCCTGGGCGGACAAAGGGGGGGAGGGCACTGAAGCTTTCTTT.

The chain uses TRBV29-1 and TRBJ1-5; possibly TRBD1 for D (5 bases). Trimming took 6 bases from V and 7 from J, leaving 13 bases between them. The germline V gene encodes CDR1 SQVTM and CDR2 ANQGSEA. The CDR3 loop spans 12 amino acids. The CDR3 DNA is TGCAGCGTAGGCGGGGGAACGCAGCCCCAGCATTTT. Translation gives CSVGGGTQPQHF.

The gene calls are TRBV19 and TRBJ2-7; D may be TRBD2 (5 bases). CDR3 size: 13 residues. Trimming stripped 5 bases from V and 0 bases from J, with 8 bases between. Per the germline V gene, CDR1 is LNHDA and CDR2 is SQIVND (reference sequence). CDR3: CASSREGSYEQYF. The DNA of the CDR3 is TGTGCCAGTAGTCGTGAGGGCTCCTACGAGCAGTACTTC.

The chain couples TRBV6-5 to TRBJ1-2; D unresolved. Germline lookup yields CDR1 MNHEY and CDR2 SVGAGI. V was pared by 2 bases and J by 6 bases, with 10 bases between. The CDR3 has 13 residues. As DNA, the CDR3 is TGTGCCAGCAGTTACACAGAGACCGATGGCTACACCTTC. As protein: CASSYTETDGYTF.

The chain carries TRBV7-2 and TRBJ1-5; 7 bases line up with TRBD1. CDR1 and CDR2 (germline): SGHTA, FQGNSA. The ends lost 5 bases at V and 4 bases at J; junction bases unmatched: 2. The CDR3 consists of 13 residues. CDR3 nucleotide sequence: TGTGCCAGCAGCATGGGACAGAATCAGCCCCAGCATTTT. Translation: CASSMGQNQPQHF.

J is TRBJ1-1 and V is TRBV12-3 or TRBV12-4; D might be TRBD1 (5 bases). V lost 3 bases and J 2 bases, leaving 7 bases between the germline ends. The CDR3 sequence is 13 residues long. CDR3 coding DNA: TGTGCCAGCAGTTTGGGGGGTAACACTGAAGCTTTCTTT. Encoded protein: CASSLGGNTEAFF.

The chain is built from TRBV6-5 and TRBJ2-7, with D possibly TRBD2 on 7 matching bases. Between the trimmed V and J ends, which lost 2 bases and 3 bases, there was a span of 11 bases. The CDR3 has 14 residues. Germline CDR1 is MNHEY and CDR2 is SVGAGI. The CDR3 coding sequence is TGTGCCAGCAGTTACAGGGGGAGGGTCTACGAGCAGTACTTC. This encodes CASSYRGRVYEQYF.